The 13 T cell receptor beta chains below come from one sample, sequenced in a study of T cell repertoires in cytomegalovirus infection. TCRdb re-called the reads through MiXCR, storing one row per CDR3 protein. The data contain around 500,000 distinct CDR3 sequences, approximately 46% of them seen just once; the ten biggest clones take up about 45%. No cognate antigen is known for these TCRs. The sample consisted of cultured PBMCs, taken from culture after CMV antigen stimulation. The source is a human donor in good health (CMV status not recorded). Some clones in this sample may be carry-over from other donors' samples.

This clonotype was counted a few times. The chain joins TRBV7-2 to TRBJ1-5; unclear D gene. The V gene's germline CDR1 is SGHTA and CDR2 FQGNSA. The CDR3 has 15 amino acids. V shed 4 bases and J shed 1 base, with 11 bases lying between them. The CDR3 loop is CASSSGYMSNQPQHF. For the CDR3, the DNA is TGTGCCAGCAGCTCGGGCTACATGAGCAATCAGCCCCAGCATTTT.

The chain has TRBV11-2 and TRBJ2-3; 13 nucleotides line up with TRBD2. CDR1 is SGHAT and CDR2 is FQNNGV in the germline V gene. V lost 5 bases and J lost 8; bases outside the gene matches: 7. This CDR3 has 15 amino acids. The DNA for the CDR3 is TGTGCCAGCAGCACCGGACTAGCGGGGGAGGGTACGCAGTATTTT. This translates into CASSTGLAGEGTQYF.

V gene TRBV9 combines with J gene TRBJ2-7, with a weak D call TRBD2 (6 bases). The CDR3 totals 16 residues. Trimming took off 0 bases at V and 2 bases at J, with 15 bases between the two ends. CDR1 is SGDLS, CDR2 YYNGEE, per germline. The CDR3 sequence is CASSVEAGGGPYEQYF. CDR3 in DNA: TGTGCCAGCAGCGTAGAGGCAGGAGGAGGGCCCTACGAGCAGTACTTC. The full variable domain, with the rest looked up from reference TRBV9 and TRBJ2-7, is DSGVTQTPKHLITATGQRVTLRCSPRSGDLSVYWYQQSLDQGLQFLIQYYNGEERAKGNILERFSAQQFPDLHSELNLSSLELGDSALYFCASSVEAGGGPYEQYFGPGTRLTVT.

The rearrangement joins TRBV7-6 to TRBJ2-1; 8 bases match TRBD2. Trimming removed 5 bases from V and 5 bases from J; junction bases left unmatched: 5. This CDR3 contains 14 residues. The germline V gene has CDR1 SGHVS and CDR2 FNYEAQ. The CDR3 is CASSPRREDNEQFF. The CDR3 bases are TGTGCCAGCAGCCCAAGGCGGGAGGACAATGAGCAGTTCTTC. Filled out from reference TRBV7-6 and TRBJ2-1, the complete variable domain reads GAGVSQSPRYKVTKRGQDVALRCDPISGHVSLYWYRQALGQGPEFLTYFNYEAQQDKSGLPNDRFSAERPEGSISTLTIQRTEQRDSAMYRCASSPRREDNEQFFGPGTRLTVL.

Only a few counts were recorded for this clonotype. The chain links TRBV19 to TRBJ2-1, with 8 nucleotides matching TRBD2. V lost 7 bases and J lost 2; bases outside the gene matches: 7. This CDR3 is 15 amino acids long. In germline, CDR1 is LNHDA, CDR2 SQIVND (reference sequence). The CDR3 DNA reads TGTGCCAGTACCTTAGACGGGGGGGCCTACAATGAGCAGTTCTTC. It yields the protein CASTLDGGAYNEQFF.

This chain's CDR3 is CASSARTSWAQETQYF. The CDR3 region has the DNA TGTGCCAGCAGCGCCCGGACTAGCTGGGCTCAGGAGACCCAGTACTTC. The chain couples TRBV7-6 to TRBJ2-5; 8 nucleotides agree with TRBD2. The CDR3 has 16 residues. Germline V gives CDR1 SGHVS, CDR2 FNYEAQ. V lost 5 bases, J lost 5 bases, and 13 bases stayed unmatched.

This clonotype has just a few counts. This chain links TRBV7-8 with TRBJ1-5; the match to TRBD1 covers 7 bases. The CDR3 is 14 residues long. Trimming at V came to 7 bases and at J to 9 bases, leaving 12 bases not matched to a gene. Germline CDR1 reads SGHVS; CDR2 reads FQNEAQ. This chain's CDR3 is CASTAGGIGRPQHF. CDR3 nucleotide sequence: TGTGCCAGCACCGCAGGGGGGATAGGTCGGCCCCAGCATTTT.

In regard to this clonotype: Germline and junction disagree at one end, which may indicate a read error. CDR3 amino acids: CASSSVPETRLFF. CDR3 bases: TGTGCCAGCAGCTCAGTCCCCGAGACTAGGCTGTTTTTC. The J gene is TRBJ2-1, the V gene TRBV7-2; D is perhaps TRBD2 (6 bases). Germline CDR1 and CDR2: SGHTA and FQGNSA. The CDR3 covers 13 residues.

The rearrangement links TRBV11-2 to TRBJ1-4; D ambiguous. V lost 4 bases, J lost 11 bases, and 11 bases lay in between. Germline CDR1 reads SGHAT; CDR2 reads FQNNGV. The CDR3 runs to 12 residues. The CDR3 loop is CASSYRSEKLFF. Here the CDR3 DNA reads TGTGCCAGCAGCTATCGGAGTGAGAAACTGTTTTTT.

This rearrangement joins TRBV7-7 to TRBJ2-5, with D unresolved. The CDR3 contains 13 residues. Germline CDR1 and CDR2: SSHAT and FNYEAQ (reference sequence). Trimming shortened V by 5 bases and J by 4 bases, and 11 bases separated the two germline ends. The CDR3 DNA is TGTGCCAGCAGCCCCAAAACCCCAGAGACCCAGTACTTC. It yields the protein CASSPKTPETQYF.

This sequence joins TRBV5-8 and TRBJ2-1; 8 bases are a match to TRBD1. V dropped 0 bases and J dropped 3; count of bases not matched to a gene: 5. The CDR3 covers 16 residues. CDR1 is SGHTS, CDR2 YDEGEE, per germline. The CDR3 coding sequence is TGTGCCAGCAGCTTGGGTGCCGGGACAGGCTACAATGAGCAGTTCTTC. It codes for CASSLGAGTGYNEQFF. The full variable domain, its missing parts supplied by reference TRBV5-8 and TRBJ2-1, is EAGVTQSPTHLIKTRGQQATLRCSPISGHTSVYWYQQALGLGLQFLLWYDEGEERNRGNFPPRFSGRQFPNYSSELNVNALELEDSALYLCASSLGAGTGYNEQFFGPGTRLTVL.

This clonotype was found once. This chain links TRBV7-2 with TRBJ1-4; D unresolved. Germline loops: CDR1 SGHTA, CDR2 FQGNSA. The CDR3 consists of 13 residues. The V and J ends lost 2 bases and 0 bases respectively, with 1 base between them. CDR3 protein: CASSLSTNEKLFF. CDR3 bases: TGTGCCAGCAGCTTATCAACTAATGAAAAACTGTTTTTT.

The genes are TRBV4-1 and TRBJ2-5, with TRBD2 matching over 8 bases. This CDR3 region has 13 residues. The germline V gene encodes CDR1 MGHRA and CDR2 YSYEKL. J lost 1 base, V lost 11 bases, and 6 bases had no gene match. The CDR3, as DNA: TGCGCCGCGCGGGGGGAGTCCCAAGAGACCCAGTACTTC. It yields the protein CAARGESQETQYF.